This is a list of T cell receptor beta chains from one sample in a study of T-cell memory formation after mild COVID-19. TCRdb analysed the 5' RACE reads with MiXCR anew, one entry per CDR3 protein. The sample consists of a few hundred thousand distinct CDR3 sequences, 13% to 15% of them appearing once. Sample: PBMCs or a T cell subset sorted from them (not recorded which). The origin of the receptors is a man younger than 35 who had mild COVID-19 (a few samples of this study predate the infection). Cell type and time point are not known. Both conserved end residues are part of each CDR3. Fields, in order: V gene, clone size, J gene, D gene, CDR3 protein, CDR3 DNA. The D gene is left open where the match is weak. Clone size is stated in some rows and not others, as once, few, many or a class when expanded.

V: TRBV5-5
size: .
J: TRBJ1-2
D: .
CDR3: CASSQPIDSYGYTF
DNA: TGTGCCAGCAGCCAACCGATCGACAGTTATGGCTACACCTTC

V: TRBV9
size: few
J: TRBJ1-1
D: .
CDR3: CASSVDQGGNTEAFF
DNA: TGTGCCAGCAGCGTAGATCAGGGAGGAAACACTGAAGCTTTCTTT

V: TRBV5-1
size: .
J: TRBJ2-5
D: .
CDR3: CASSIGFQETQYF
DNA: TGCGCCAGCAGCATCGGGTTTCAAGAGACCCAGTACTTC

V: TRBV20-1
size: few
J: TRBJ2-1
D: .
CDR3: CSAPDYNEQFF
DNA: TGCAGTGCTCCCGATTACAATGAGCAGTTCTTC

V: TRBV7-8
size: few
J: TRBJ1-2
D: .
CDR3: CASSSNRVPIYIWGYTF
DNA: TGTGCCAGCAGCTCTAACAGGGTCCCCATCTACATATGGGGCTACACCTTC

V: TRBV7-8
size: .
J: TRBJ1-2
D: .
CDR3: CASSLIPGGGNYGYTF
DNA: TGTGCCAGCAGCTTAATCCCAGGAGGGGGGAACTATGGCTACACCTTC

V: TRBV2
size: few
J: TRBJ2-3
D: .
CDR3: CASSAPGLPSTDTQYF
DNA: TGTGCCAGCAGTGCTCCAGGACTCCCAAGCACAGATACGCAGTATTTT

V: TRBV4-1
size: few
J: TRBJ1-2
D: TRBD1
CDR3: CASSPGTGEYGYTF
DNA: TGCGCCAGCAGCCCAGGAACAGGGGAGTATGGCTACACCTTC

V: TRBV5-1
size: .
J: TRBJ2-5
D: TRBD1
CDR3: CASGEDRAYETQYF
DNA: TGCGCCAGCGGAGAAGACAGGGCTTACGAGACCCAGTACTTC

V: TRBV5-1
size: many
J: TRBJ2-1
D: TRBD1
CDR3: CASSSEAMGQGNNEQFF
DNA: TGCGCCAGCAGCTCAGAAGCTATGGGACAGGGTAACAATGAGCAGTTCTTC

V: TRBV27
size: many
J: TRBJ2-5
D: .
CDR3: CASSFGGAGTQYF
DNA: TGTGCCAGCAGTTTTGGCGGGGCTGGGACCCAGTACTTC

V: TRBV20-1
size: .
J: TRBJ2-1
D: TRBD1
CDR3: CSASQGAIASYNEQFF
DNA: TGCAGTGCATCACAGGGGGCTATTGCCTCCTACAATGAGCAGTTCTTC

V: TRBV10-2
size: .
J: TRBJ2-3
D: .
CDR3: CASSEPPSRDTQYF
DNA: TGCGCCAGCAGTGAGCCCCCTAGCCGGGATACGCAGTATTTT

V: TRBV20-1
size: few
J: TRBJ2-1
D: TRBD1
CDR3: CSAGGQGGDEQFF
DNA: TGCAGTGCTGGGGGACAGGGAGGCGATGAGCAGTTCTTC

V: TRBV7-9
size: .
J: TRBJ2-2
D: TRBD2
CDR3: CAREAGGPMRELFF
DNA: TGTGCCAGAGAAGCGGGGGGGCCGATGCGGGAGCTGTTTTTT

V: TRBV7-8
size: few
J: TRBJ2-2
D: .
CDR3: CASSPRIGELFF
DNA: TGTGCCAGCAGCCCACGGATCGGGGAGCTGTTTTTT

V: TRBV29-1
size: few
J: TRBJ1-1
D: .
CDR3: CSGETVDTEAFF
DNA: TGCAGCGGGGAGACCGTGGACACTGAAGCTTTCTTT

V: TRBV5-6
size: .
J: TRBJ2-7
D: .
CDR3: CASSFRQGGYEQYF
DNA: TGTGCCAGCAGCTTCCGACAGGGAGGCTACGAGCAGTACTTC

V: TRBV7-9
size: .
J: TRBJ2-3
D: .
CDR3: CASLGDTQYF
DNA: TGTGCCAGCCTAGGGGATACGCAGTATTTT

V: TRBV28
size: .
J: TRBJ2-6
D: TRBD2
CDR3: CASSRTRMISGANVLTF
DNA: TGTGCCAGCAGTAGGACTAGGATGATCTCTGGGGCCAACGTCCTGACTTTC

V: TRBV4-2
size: few
J: TRBJ1-5
D: .
CDR3: CASSQDQGFNQPQHF
DNA: TGTGCCAGCAGCCAAGACCAGGGGTTCAATCAGCCCCAGCATTTT

V: TRBV7-8
size: .
J: TRBJ2-1
D: .
CDR3: CASSLVRLGNEQFF
DNA: TGTGCCAGCAGCTTAGTACGCCTAGGGAATGAGCAGTTCTTC

V: TRBV20-1
size: few
J: TRBJ1-5
D: TRBD1
CDR3: CSAQDDRAPNQPQHF
DNA: TGCAGTGCTCAAGACGACAGGGCCCCCAATCAGCCCCAGCATTTT

V: TRBV4-3
size: many
J: TRBJ2-1
D: .
CDR3: CASSQVGFSYNEQFF
DNA: TGCGCCAGCAGCCAAGTGGGGTTCTCCTACAATGAGCAGTTCTTC

V: TRBV7-2
size: .
J: TRBJ2-1
D: TRBD1
CDR3: CASRLDRGGNEQFF
DNA: TGTGCCAGCAGACTGGACAGGGGAGGCAATGAGCAGTTCTTC

V: TRBV12-3/TRBV12-4
size: .
J: TRBJ1-5
D: TRBD1
CDR3: CASIPDRGGQPQHF
DNA: TGTGCCAGCATCCCTGACAGGGGCGGTCAGCCCCAGCATTTT

V: TRBV20-1
size: .
J: TRBJ1-2
D: .
CDR3: CSARSPTYYGYTF
DNA: TGCAGTGCTAGGAGTCCCACATATTATGGCTACACCTTC

V: TRBV7-9
size: .
J: TRBJ2-5
D: .
CDR3: CASSSILRGGQETQYF
DNA: TGTGCCAGCAGCTCCATACTTAGGGGCGGCCAAGAGACCCAGTACTTC

V: TRBV7-9
size: few
J: TRBJ1-1
D: .
CDR3: CASSLAGQGTAFF
DNA: TGTGCCAGCAGCTTAGCGGGGCAGGGGACGGCTTTCTTT

V: TRBV4-1
size: many
J: TRBJ2-5
D: .
CDR3: CASSQEGDRRAQETQYF
DNA: TGCGCCAGCAGCCAAGAAGGTGATAGGCGAGCTCAAGAGACCCAGTACTTC

V: TRBV4-1
size: .
J: TRBJ1-1
D: TRBD1
CDR3: CASSHAGTGRTEAFF
DNA: TGCGCCAGCAGCCATGCCGGGACAGGGAGGACTGAAGCTTTCTTT

V: TRBV24-1
size: .
J: TRBJ2-2
D: .
CDR3: CATSDLNARELFF
DNA: TGTGCCACCAGTGATTTGAATGCGAGGGAGCTGTTTTTT

V: TRBV29-1
size: many
J: TRBJ1-1
D: .
CDR3: CSVGTGWGMNTEAFF
DNA: TGCAGCGTAGGAACAGGTTGGGGCATGAACACTGAAGCTTTCTTT

V: TRBV4-3
size: .
J: TRBJ1-6
D: .
CDR3: CASSQRGGSYNSPLHF
DNA: TGCGCCAGCAGCCAGAGGGGGGGGTCCTATAATTCACCCCTCCACTTT

V: TRBV2
size: .
J: TRBJ2-3
D: .
CDR3: CASSATGFTTDTQYF
DNA: TGTGCCAGCAGCGCAACGGGGTTCACCACAGATACGCAGTATTTT

V: TRBV7-9
size: few
J: TRBJ2-3
D: .
CDR3: CASRVGLTDTQYF
DNA: TGTGCCAGCAGAGTGGGGTTGACAGATACGCAGTATTTT

V: TRBV7-2
size: many
J: TRBJ2-7
D: TRBD2
CDR3: CASSPGLAGVREQYF
DNA: TGTGCCAGCAGCCCCGGACTAGCGGGGGTTCGCGAGCAGTACTTC

V: TRBV18
size: .
J: TRBJ2-6
D: .
CDR3: CASSPIGGNVLTF
DNA: TGTGCCAGCTCACCAATCGGTGGCAACGTCCTGACTTTC

V: TRBV5-1
size: few
J: TRBJ2-5
D: TRBD2
CDR3: CASSPDGGAGETQYF
DNA: TGCGCCAGCAGCCCAGACGGGGGGGCCGGTGAGACCCAGTACTTC